One and the same sample provided the 2 T cell receptor beta chains below, sequenced in a study of molecular identifiers for immune sequencing clone quantification. MiXCR, run by TCRdb on the PCR reads, gives a single entry per CDR3 protein. Among some 320,000 distinct CDR3 sequences listed, roughly 23% were seen once. The sample consisted of naive CD8+ T cells from blood, with Jurkat cell RNA spiked in. The subset denotes: FACS-sorted CD8+CD4-CCR7+CD45RA+ naive T cells. These receptors came from a human donor in good health. Some libraries in this study had Jurkat cell RNA spiked in.

This clonotype was seen repeatedly, ten times or more. This CDR3 is CASLRLASTDTQYF. The CDR3 DNA is TGTGCCAGCCTCCGACTAGCGAGCACAGATACGCAGTATTTT. The chain has TRBV7-9 and TRBJ2-3; 8 bases align to TRBD2. In germline, CDR1 is SEHNR, CDR2 FQNEAQ (reference sequence). The CDR3 loop spans 14 amino acids. J gave up 0 bases and V 8 bases, and 4 bases lay outside the gene matches.

The chain carries TRBV19 and TRBJ2-3; D is undetermined. Trimming shortened V by 0 bases and J by 5 bases, and 9 bases separated the two germline ends. CDR3 length equals 14 residues. CDR1 and CDR2 from the germline V gene are LNHDA and SQIVND (reference sequence). The CDR3 DNA reads as TGTGCCAGTAGTATAGATGTAGTTGGAGATACGCAGTATTTT. It translates to CASSIDVVGDTQYF.